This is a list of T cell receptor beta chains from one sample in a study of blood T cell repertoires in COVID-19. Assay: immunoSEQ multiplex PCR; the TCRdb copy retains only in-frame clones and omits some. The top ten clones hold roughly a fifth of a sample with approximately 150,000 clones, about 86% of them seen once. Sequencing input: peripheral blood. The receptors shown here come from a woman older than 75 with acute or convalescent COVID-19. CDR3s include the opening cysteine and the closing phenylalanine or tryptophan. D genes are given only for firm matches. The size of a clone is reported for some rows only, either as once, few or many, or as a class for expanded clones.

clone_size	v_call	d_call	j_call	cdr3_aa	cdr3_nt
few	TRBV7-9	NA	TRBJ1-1	CASRTGPTEAFF	TGTGCCAGCAGGACAGGTCCCACTGAAGCTTTCTTT
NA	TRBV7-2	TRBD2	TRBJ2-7	CASSLLGGGVYEQYF	TGTGCCAGCAGCTTACTGGGGGGGGGAGTATACGAGCAGTACTTC
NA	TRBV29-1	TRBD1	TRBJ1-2	CSVEVRTGINGYTF	TGCAGCGTTGAAGTGCGGACAGGGATTAATGGCTACACCTTC
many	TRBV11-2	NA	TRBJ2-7	CASSFTSSGYEQYF	TGTGCCAGCAGCTTCACTAGCTCGGGCTACGAGCAGTACTTC
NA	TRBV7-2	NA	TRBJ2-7	CASSLVGQGHEQYF	TGTGCCAGCAGCTTAGTAGGGCAGGGCCACGAGCAGTACTTC
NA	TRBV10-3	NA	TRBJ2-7	CAISETVSYEQYF	TGTGCCATCAGTGAGACTGTTTCCTACGAGCAGTACTTC
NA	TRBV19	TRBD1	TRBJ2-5	CATGTGVLETQYF	TGTGCCACCGGGACAGGGGTGCTTGAGACCCAGTACTTC
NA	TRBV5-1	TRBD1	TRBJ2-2	CASSSGQARLHGELFF	TGCGCCAGCAGCTCAGGACAGGCTAGGCTTCACGGGGAGCTGTTTTTT
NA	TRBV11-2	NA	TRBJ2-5	CASSPTGWGTQYF	TGTGCCAGCAGCCCAACAGGGTGGGGGACCCAGTACTTC
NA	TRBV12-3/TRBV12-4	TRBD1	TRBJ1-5	CASSGQGGQPQHF	TGTGCCAGCAGCGGACAGGGGGGTCAGCCCCAGCATTTT
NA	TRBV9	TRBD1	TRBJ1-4	CASSARQGMVRYEKLFF	TGTGCCAGCAGCGCCCGACAGGGTATGGTAAGGTATGAAAAACTGTTTTTT
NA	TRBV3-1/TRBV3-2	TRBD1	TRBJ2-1	CASSQGTGGDEQFF	TGTGCCAGCAGCCAAGGGACAGGGGGCGATGAGCAGTTCTTC
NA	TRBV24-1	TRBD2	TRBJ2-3	CATSDLRSGRTDTQYF	TGTGCCACCAGTGATTTGCGTAGCGGGAGAACAGATACGCAGTATTTT
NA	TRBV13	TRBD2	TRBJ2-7	CASSFGASGEIYEQYF	TGTGCCAGCAGCTTTGGGGCTAGCGGGGAAATCTACGAGCAGTACTTC
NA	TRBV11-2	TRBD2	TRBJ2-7	CASSLEAGAEQYF	TGTGCCAGCAGCTTAGAGGCGGGAGCCGAGCAGTACTTC
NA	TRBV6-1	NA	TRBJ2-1	CASSVPGSVLIRNEQFF	TGTGCCAGCAGTGTGCCGGGGTCCGTCTTGATTCGCAATGAGCAGTTCTTC
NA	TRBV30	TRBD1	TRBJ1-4	CAWNLGQRNEKLFF	TGTGCCTGGAACTTGGGACAGCGGAATGAAAAACTGTTTTTT
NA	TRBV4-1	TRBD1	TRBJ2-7	CASSLGTGEYEQYF	TGCGCCAGCAGCCTAGGGACAGGGGAGTACGAGCAGTACTTC
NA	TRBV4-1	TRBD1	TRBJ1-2	CASSPRTGSYGYTF	TGCGCCAGCAGCCCTCGGACAGGGAGCTATGGCTACACCTTC
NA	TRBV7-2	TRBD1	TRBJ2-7	CASSLGTGGGYEQYF	TGTGCCAGCAGCTTAGGGACAGGAGGAGGCTACGAGCAGTACTTC
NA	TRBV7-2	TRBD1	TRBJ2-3	CASSLDRGHDTQYF	TGTGCCAGCAGCTTAGACAGGGGGCACGATACGCAGTATTTT
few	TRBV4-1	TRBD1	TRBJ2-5	CASSQSNFRGRVQTQYF	TGCGCCAGCAGCCAATCAAACTTCAGGGGGCGCGTACAGACCCAGTACTTC
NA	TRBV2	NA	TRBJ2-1	CASTWTVNNEQFF	TGTGCCAGCACCTGGACAGTCAACAATGAGCAGTTCTTC
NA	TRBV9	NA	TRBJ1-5	CASSVGVGSNQPQHF	TGTGCCAGCAGCGTCGGGGTCGGTAGCAATCAGCCCCAGCATTTT
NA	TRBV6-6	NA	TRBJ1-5	CASSYPRQPQHF	TGTGCCAGCAGTTACCCTAGGCAGCCCCAGCATTTT
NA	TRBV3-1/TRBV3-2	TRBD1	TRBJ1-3	CASSQQLNRGHSGNTIYF	TGTGCCAGCAGCCAACAGTTGAACAGGGGCCACTCTGGAAACACCATATATTTT
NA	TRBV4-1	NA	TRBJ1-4	CASSQTVNNEKLFF	TGCGCCAGCAGCCAGACAGTGAATAATGAAAAACTGTTTTTT
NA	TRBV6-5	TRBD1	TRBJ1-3	CASRSGQSSGNTIYF	TGTGCCAGCCGTTCGGGACAGAGCTCTGGAAACACCATATATTTT
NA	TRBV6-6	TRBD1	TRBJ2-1	CASSLRDSSYNEQFF	TGTGCCAGCAGTCTCCGGGACAGCTCCTACAATGAGCAGTTCTTC
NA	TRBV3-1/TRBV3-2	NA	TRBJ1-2	CASSYLRGSGYTF	TGTGCCAGCAGCTACCTTAGGGGGTCGGGCTACACCTTC
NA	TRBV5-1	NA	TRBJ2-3	CASRPPGLGTDTQYF	TGCGCCAGCAGACCCCCCGGGTTGGGCACAGATACGCAGTATTTT
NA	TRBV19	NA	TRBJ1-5	CASSIVEINQPQHF	TGTGCCAGTAGTATAGTGGAGATCAATCAGCCCCAGCATTTT
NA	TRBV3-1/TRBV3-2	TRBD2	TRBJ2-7	CASSQALGTSVYEQYF	TGTGCCAGCAGCCAAGCCCTCGGGACTAGCGTCTACGAGCAGTACTTC
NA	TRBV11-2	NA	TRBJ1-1	CASSPWSEAFF	TGTGCCAGCAGCCCCTGGAGTGAAGCTTTCTTT
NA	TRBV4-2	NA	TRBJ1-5	CASSQGTYSNQPQHF	TGTGCCAGCAGCCAAGGGACTTATAGCAATCAGCCCCAGCATTTT